Listed below are T cell receptor beta chains from one sample, sequenced in a study of blood T cell repertoires in COVID-19. The protocol was immunoSEQ multiplex PCR, while the TCRdb copy is restricted to in-frame clones and leaves out a portion. The table lists roughly 310,000 clones, roughly 90% of them singletons, with 4% in the top ten. Sequencing was done on a sample of peripheral blood. These receptors were taken from a woman between 50 and 59 years old with active or convalescent COVID-19. The CDR3 runs from the conserved cysteine through the conserved F or W. D genes are given only for firm matches. Rows give clone size only sometimes, using once, few, many, or a class for an expanded clone.

TRBJ2-3 TRBV21-1 . . TGTGCCAGCAGCAAATTAGGTCGTAAGGCGGGGGGGCCCACAGATACGCAGTATTTT CASSKLGRKAGGPTDTQYF
TRBJ2-7 TRBV6-2/TRBV6-3 TRBD1 . TGTGCCAGCAGCTTTCTCAGGGACAGGCCACTCTACTTC CASSFLRDRPLYF
TRBJ2-3 TRBV9 TRBD2 . TGTGCCAGCACCGTAGAGAGCGGGAGGGCCTCAGATACGCAGTATTTT CASTVESGRASDTQYF
TRBJ2-7 TRBV2 TRBD2 . TGTGCCAGCAGGCCGGGACTAGCGGGAGGTGGGGCCTACGAGCAGTACTTC CASRPGLAGGGAYEQYF
TRBJ2-7 TRBV13 TRBD1 . TGTGCCAGCAGCTTAGTGGGACAGGCCTTCTTTGGGCACGAGCAGTACTTC CASSLVGQAFFGHEQYF
TRBJ2-7 TRBV11-2 . . TGTGCCAGCAGCTTTCCCAGGGAAAACGAGCAGTACTTC CASSFPRENEQYF
TRBJ2-5 TRBV29-1 TRBD1 . TGCAGCGCCCCCCCGACAGGGGGAGGGACCCAGTACTTC CSAPPTGGGTQYF
TRBJ2-5 TRBV7-2 . . TGTGCCAGCAGCTCTGCAGGGCTGCGAGAGACCCAGTACTTC CASSSAGLRETQYF
TRBJ2-1 TRBV7-3 TRBD2 . TGTGCCAGCAGCTTGGGACTAGCCAATGAGCAGTTCTTC CASSLGLANEQFF
TRBJ1-1 TRBV30 TRBD1 . TGTGCCTGGAGTGGGACAGGGGGAAGTTTCATGAACACTGAAGCTTTCTTT CAWSGTGGSFMNTEAFF
TRBJ2-1 TRBV7-2 . . TGTGCCAGCATCAGCGTGAGCTCCTACAATGAGCAGTTCTTC CASISVSSYNEQFF
TRBJ2-7 TRBV10-1 . . TGCGCCAGCACCGGTACCTGCCCTCTCTACGAGCAGTACTTC CASTGTCPLYEQYF
TRBJ1-5 TRBV10-2 TRBD1 . TGCGCCAGCAGTGGGGTCGGGACAGGCACCCATTATAGCAATCAGCCCCAGCATTTT CASSGVGTGTHYSNQPQHF
TRBJ2-4 TRBV30 . . TGTGCCTGGAGAGACTTAAATTTAAACATTCAGTACTTC CAWRDLNLNIQYF
TRBJ2-5 TRBV29-1 . once TGCAGCGTTGACTGGCTAGCCGAGGCCGATCCCCAAGAGACCCAGTACTTC CSVDWLAEADPQETQYF